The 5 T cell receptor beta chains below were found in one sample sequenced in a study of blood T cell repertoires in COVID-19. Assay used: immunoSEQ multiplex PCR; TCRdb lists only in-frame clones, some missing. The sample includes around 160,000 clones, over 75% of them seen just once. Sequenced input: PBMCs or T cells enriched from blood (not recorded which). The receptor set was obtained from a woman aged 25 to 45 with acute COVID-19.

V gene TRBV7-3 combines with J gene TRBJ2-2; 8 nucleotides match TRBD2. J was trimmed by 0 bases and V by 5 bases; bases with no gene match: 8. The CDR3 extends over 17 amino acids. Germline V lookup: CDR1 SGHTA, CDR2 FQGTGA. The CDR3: CASSLRTSQANTGELFF. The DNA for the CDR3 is TGTGCCAGCAGCCTTAGGACTAGCCAGGCGAACACCGGGGAGCTGTTTTTT. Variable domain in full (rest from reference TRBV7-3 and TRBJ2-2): GAGVSQTPSNKVTEKGKYVELRCDPISGHTALYWYRQSLGQGPEFLIYFQGTGAADDSGLPNDRFFAVRPEGSVSTLKIQRTERGDSAVYLCASSLRTSQANTGELFFGEGSRLTVL.

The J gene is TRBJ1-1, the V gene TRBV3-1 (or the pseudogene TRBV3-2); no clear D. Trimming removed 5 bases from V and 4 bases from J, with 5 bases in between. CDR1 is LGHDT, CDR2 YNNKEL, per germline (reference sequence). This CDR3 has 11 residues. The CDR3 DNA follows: TGTGCCAGCAGCACCAGCACTGAAGCTTTCTTT. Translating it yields CASSTSTEAFF.

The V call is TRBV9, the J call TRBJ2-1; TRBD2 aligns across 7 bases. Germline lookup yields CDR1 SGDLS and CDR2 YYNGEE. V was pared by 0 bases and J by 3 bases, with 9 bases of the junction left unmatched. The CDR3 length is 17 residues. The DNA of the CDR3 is TGTGCCAGCAGCGTAGTCCCTACGGGCGGGAGCTACAATGAGCAGTTCTTC. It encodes CASSVVPTGGSYNEQFF.

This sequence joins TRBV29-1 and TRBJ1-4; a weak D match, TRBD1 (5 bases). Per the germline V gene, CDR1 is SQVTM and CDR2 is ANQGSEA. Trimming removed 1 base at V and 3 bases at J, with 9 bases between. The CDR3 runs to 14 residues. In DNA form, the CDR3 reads TGCAGCGTTGAAGGCGGGGCCTCTAATGAAAAACTGTTTTTT. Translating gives CSVEGGASNEKLFF.

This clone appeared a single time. For the CDR3, the DNA is TGTGCCAGCAGTTTAAGGGCAGGGTTTAGCTACACCTTC. Translating it yields CASSLRAGFSYTF. The rearrangement links TRBV28 to TRBJ1-2, with TRBD1 as a possible D gene (5 bases). Germline V gene lookup returns CDR1 MDHEN and CDR2 SYDVKM. Trimming removed 2 bases from V and 9 bases from J, with 13 bases in between. This CDR3 comprises 13 residues.